This passage covers 8 T cell receptor beta chains from one sample sequenced in a study of blood T cell repertoires in COVID-19. This table comes from immunoSEQ multiplex PCR, and its TCRdb copy is limited to in-frame clones, with some not included. The sample lists 260,000 or so clones, roughly 87% occurring once. The sequenced sample consisted of PBMCs or T cells enriched from blood (not recorded which). The receptors were gathered from a woman aged 25 to 39 with acute COVID-19.

The rearrangement joins TRBV5-1 to TRBJ1-1; D call uncertain. The germline V gene has CDR1 SGHRS and CDR2 YFSETQ. Trimming pared 4 bases from V and 4 bases from J, leaving 11 bases between. This CDR3 has 13 amino acids. The CDR3: CASSLMRATEAFF. Here the CDR3 DNA reads TGCGCCAGCAGCCTCATGCGGGCCACTGAAGCTTTCTTT.

The chain combines TRBV6-6 with TRBJ2-3; TRBD1 agrees at 9 bases. CDR1 and CDR2 from the germline V gene are MNHNY and SVGAGI (reference sequence). The CDR3 loop spans 16 amino acids. V lost 3 bases to trimming and J lost 3 bases; unmatched junction nucleotides: 7. The CDR3 reads CASSYDRGKITDTQYF. CDR3 nucleotides: TGTGCCAGCAGTTATGACAGGGGGAAGATAACAGATACGCAGTATTTT.

The rearrangement links TRBV6-5 to TRBJ1-1; no firm D call. CDR3 length: 16 amino acids. The V gene lost 0 bases and the J gene lost 0 bases, with 11 bases spanning the gap. The germline CDR1 and CDR2 sequences are MNHEY and SVGAGI. The CDR3: CASSYSTGEVNTEAFF. The CDR3 nucleotides read TGTGCCAGCAGTTACTCGACTGGGGAGGTGAACACTGAAGCTTTCTTT.

This chain links TRBV6-5 with TRBJ2-2; 7 positions match TRBD2. Germline lookup yields CDR1 MNHEY and CDR2 SVGAGI. V was pared by 8 bases and J by 3 bases, with 6 bases of the junction left unmatched. The CDR3 is 14 residues long. The CDR3 spells CASGRGGDTGELFF. The CDR3 bases are TGTGCCAGCGGTAGGGGAGGGGACACCGGGGAGCTGTTTTTT.

The J gene is TRBJ1-5, the V gene TRBV6-5; 8 positions agree with TRBD1. Trimming cost V 6 bases and J 6 bases; bases outside gene matches: 10. This CDR3 is 15 amino acids long. In germline, CDR1 is MNHEY, CDR2 SVGAGI. The CDR3, as DNA: TGTGCCAGCAGGGAGCGGACAGGGTTATCTCAGCCCCAGCATTTT. Protein sequence: CASRERTGLSQPQHF.

The table lists this clone with a count of one. V gene TRBV11-2 combines with J gene TRBJ1-2; D not certain. The length of the CDR3 is 13 residues. Germline V gene data show CDR1 as SGHAT and CDR2 as FQNNGV. Trimming left V 1 base short and J 5 bases short, with 8 bases between. The DNA for the CDR3 is TGTGCCAGCAGCTTAGGGCGGCCATATGGCTACACCTTC. It is translated as CASSLGRPYGYTF.

The chain combines TRBV10-3 with TRBJ1-2; D remains ambiguous. This CDR3 is 12 amino acids long. Trimming shortened V by 2 bases and J by 5 bases, and 6 bases separated the two germline ends. Germline values: CDR1 ENHRY, CDR2 SYGVKD. The CDR3 is CAISEQKYGYTF. The CDR3 DNA is TGTGCCATCAGTGAGCAGAAATATGGCTACACCTTC.

CDR3 in amino acids: CSVARDRGTYEQYF. CDR3 nucleotides: TGCAGCGTTGCCAGGGACAGGGGAACCTACGAGCAGTACTTC. The chain couples TRBV29-1 to TRBJ2-7; 10 positions agree with TRBD1. In germline, CDR1 is SQVTM, CDR2 ANQGSEA. With V trimmed by 4 bases and J by 2 bases, 5 bases remained unmatched. The CDR3 covers 14 residues.